The 28 T cell receptor beta chains given below trace back to one sample, sequenced in a study of PD-1 blockade in classical Hodgkin lymphoma. Autologous stem cell transplantation was followed by relapse in every patient, and brentuximab vedotin exposure varied. Produced via immunoSEQ multiplex PCR; TCRdb's table is partial and in-frame only. The sample has fewer than 25,000 clones, around 80% seen once. Source: peripheral blood mononuclear cells (PBMCs), taken before the second cycle of nivolumab. These receptors all come from a human donor with classical Hodgkin lymphoma.

The chain couples TRBV7-2 to TRBJ1-2, with 7 bases aligning to TRBD1. V was clipped by 5 bases and J by 4 bases; unmatched bases: 10. The CDR3 totals 15 residues. Germline V CDR1 and CDR2: SGHTA, FQGNSA. The CDR3 coding sequence is TGTGCCAGCAGCCCACCCCCGGGACAGTTCTATGGCTACACCTTC. Amino acid sequence: CASSPPPGQFYGYTF.

The chain has TRBV5-5 and TRBJ2-2; D is unclear. The CDR3 consists of 15 residues. V shed 4 bases and J shed 2 bases, with 12 bases lying between them. Germline assignment: CDR1 SGHKS and CDR2 YYEKEE (reference sequence). The CDR3 nucleotides read TGTGCCAGCAGCGGCCGGGCCTCAAACACCGGGGAGCTGTTTTTT. Protein sequence: CASSGRASNTGELFF.

CDR3 sequence (DNA): TGTGCCAGTAGTATAGTGAGAGACACCGGGGAGCTGTTTTTT. It yields the protein CASSIVRDTGELFF. V usage is TRBV19 and J usage is TRBJ2-2, with D uncertain. Per germline, CDR1 LNHDA and CDR2 SQIVND (reference sequence). The CDR3 spans 14 residues. The ends were cut back, 1 base at V and 3 bases at J, with 6 bases in the middle.

The chain recombines TRBV4-3 with TRBJ2-1; 16 nucleotides line up with TRBD2. Germline-derived CDR1 and CDR2 are LGHNA and YSLEER. The CDR3 consists of 17 residues. V lost 0 bases to trimming and J lost 8 bases; unmatched junction nucleotides: 4. DNA for the CDR3: TGCGCCAGCAGCCAAGAATGGGGACTAGCGGGGGGGCATGAGCAGTTCTTC. This translates into CASSQEWGLAGGHEQFF.

The gene calls are TRBV6-5 and TRBJ1-1, with 7 bases fitting TRBD1. The trim removed 0 bases at V and 10 bases at J, leaving 14 bases unmatched. This CDR3 spans 16 amino acids. Germline CDR1 and CDR2: MNHEY and SVGAGI. CDR3 sequence: CASSYSRTGGFVVAFF. DNA of the CDR3: TGTGCCAGCAGTTACTCACGGACAGGTGGTTTCGTTGTAGCTTTCTTT.

V gene TRBV10-3 combines with J gene TRBJ2-1; D may be TRBD1 (6 bases). CDR1 is ENHRY and CDR2 is SYGVKD in the germline V gene. This CDR3 is built from 15 residues. Trimming removed 6 bases at V and 0 bases at J, with 12 bases between. The CDR3 DNA reads as TGTGCCATCAGCCCCACCAGGGGCTCCTACAATGAGCAGTTCTTC. Its translation is CAISPTRGSYNEQFF.

The genes are TRBV6-1 and TRBJ2-7, with 9 bases aligning to TRBD1. The V gene end was trimmed by 6 bases and the J gene end by 0 bases; junction bases not matched to a gene: 3. The CDR3 spans 14 residues. Germline-derived CDR1 and CDR2 are MNHNS and SASEGT. CDR3 protein: CASRGQGGSYEQYF. DNA for the CDR3: TGTGCCAGCAGGGGACAGGGTGGCTCCTACGAGCAGTACTTC.

The rearrangement uses TRBV10-2 and TRBJ1-2; D is possibly TRBD1 (6 bases). This CDR3 is 16 amino acids long. The V gene lost 2 bases and the J gene lost 0 bases, with 13 bases spanning the gap. CDR1 is WSHSY, CDR2 SAAADI, per germline. CDR3 sequence reads: CASSESRGIANYGYTF. The CDR3, as DNA: TGCGCCAGCAGTGAGAGCAGGGGAATAGCTAACTATGGCTACACCTTC.

The chain links TRBV18 to TRBJ1-5, with D possibly matching TRBD1 (6 bases). The CDR3 extends over 17 amino acids. Germline-derived CDR1 and CDR2 are KGHSH and LQKENI. V was clipped by 2 bases and J by 7 bases, with 21 bases between them. The DNA for the CDR3 is TGTGCCAGCTCACCAGGTATCTCAGAGGGGGTCATACAGCCCCAGCATTTT. This gives the protein CASSPGISEGVIQPQHF.

The chain has TRBV7-3 and TRBJ2-2; TRBD2 agrees at 14 bases. Germline loops: CDR1 SGHTA, CDR2 FQGTGA. CDR3 length: 16 residues. J was trimmed by 6 bases and V by 5 bases; bases with no gene match: 5. In nucleotides, the CDR3 is TGTGCCAGCAGCAAGGGACTAGCGGGGGCGGCCGGGGAGCTGTTTTTT. Its protein is CASSKGLAGAAGELFF.

The chain has TRBV7-8 and TRBJ2-2, with 10 bases lining up with TRBD1. CDR1 SGHVS and CDR2 FQNEAQ come from the germline V gene. V lost 1 base, J lost 4 bases, and 6 bases stayed unmatched. CDR3 length: 17 amino acids. CDR3 coding DNA: TGTGCCAGCAGCTTAGTGCCGGGACAGGGGACCACCGGGGAGCTGTTTTTT. Translated, it gives CASSLVPGQGTTGELFF.

This clone was detected a few times. The chain combines TRBV4-3 with TRBJ1-4; D is unclear. Trimming stripped 1 base from V and 4 bases from J, with 10 bases between. Germline-derived CDR1 and CDR2 are LGHNA and YSLEER. The CDR3 is 15 residues long. The CDR3 DNA reads TGCGCCAGCAGCCAAGTCCTTGGATTTAATGAAAAACTGTTTTTT. This gives the protein CASSQVLGFNEKLFF.

The CDR3 loop is CASSRPGREQFF. Here the CDR3 DNA reads TGTGCCAGCAGCCGGCCCGGTCGTGAGCAGTTCTTC. The chain combines TRBV11-3 with TRBJ2-1; D remains unclear. CDR1 SGHNT and CDR2 YENEEA come from the germline V gene. This CDR3 is built from 12 residues. Trimming stripped 5 bases from V and 9 bases from J, with 11 bases between.

The rearrangement uses TRBV2 and TRBJ2-7; D gene unclear. The V gene's germline CDR1 is SNHLY and CDR2 FYNNEI. V was trimmed by 6 bases and J by 3 bases, leaving 9 bases between them. The CDR3 contains 12 residues. CDR3 nucleotides: TGTGCCAGCAGGCACAAGTACTACGAGCAGTACTTC. Protein: CASRHKYYEQYF.

The chain uses TRBV6-5 and TRBJ2-7; unclear D gene. The CDR3 has 12 amino acids. With 5 bases removed from V and 6 bases from J, the gap between germline ends came to 11 bases. CDR1 MNHEY and CDR2 SVGAGI come from the germline V gene. CDR3 coding DNA: TGTGCCAGCAGTAGGGTCTGGGGCGAGCAGTACTTC. This gives the protein CASSRVWGEQYF.

The CDR3 sequence is CASSLEATDTYEQYF. CDR3 nucleotide sequence: TGTGCCAGCAGCTTGGAGGCGACCGATACCTACGAGCAGTACTTC. J is TRBJ2-5 and V is TRBV5-4; D is uncertain. TRBJ2-7 matches the DNA end more closely, so the J call is doubtful. The CDR3 is made up of 15 amino acids. CDR1 and CDR2 (germline): SGHNT, YYREEE (reference sequence).

The rearrangement joins TRBV19 to TRBJ2-2, with 8 bases that match TRBD1. Unmatched junction bases numbered 6, after V lost 3 bases and J lost 0 bases. Per the germline V gene, CDR1 is LNHDA and CDR2 is SQIVND (reference sequence). The CDR3 has 17 amino acids. The CDR3 nucleotides read TGTGCCAGTAGTATCCGAGGACAGGGTGCGAACACCGGGGAGCTGTTTTTT. This codes for CASSIRGQGANTGELFF.

V usage is TRBV10-3 and J usage is TRBJ2-5; unclear D gene. CDR1 ENHRY and CDR2 SYGVKD come from the germline V gene. V dropped 3 bases and J dropped 4 bases, with 12 bases sitting between them. The CDR3 loop spans 14 amino acids. CDR3 protein: CAISEEGSGETQYF. The DNA of the CDR3 is TGTGCCATCAGTGAAGAAGGGTCCGGAGAGACCCAGTACTTC.

This rearrangement joins TRBV27 to TRBJ2-5, with no clear D. CDR3 length: 13 residues. Germline-derived CDR1 and CDR2 are MNHEY and SMNVEV (reference sequence). V was pared by 1 base and J by 3 bases, with 6 bases between. As DNA, the CDR3 is TGTGCCAGCAGTTTATTTCTCGAAGAGACCCAGTACTTC. It translates to CASSLFLEETQYF.

The chain combines TRBV6-5 with TRBJ1-6; possible D gene TRBD1, 6 bases. V was pared by 3 bases and J by 3 bases, with 12 bases between. CDR1 is MNHEY and CDR2 is SVGAGI in the germline V gene. The CDR3 length is 16 residues. DNA for the CDR3: TGTGCCAGCAGTTATTCACAGGGAAACTATAATTCACCCCTCCACTTT. Translating gives CASSYSQGNYNSPLHF.

The V call is TRBV4-2, the J call TRBJ2-1; 7 nucleotides align to TRBD1. The CDR3 is 16 residues long. Per the germline V gene, CDR1 is LGHNA and CDR2 is YNFKEQ. The trim removed 3 bases at V and 3 bases at J, leaving 8 bases unmatched. CDR3 bases: TGTGCCAGCAGCCAGGGGACAGATGGGCACTACAATGAGCAGTTCTTC. Translated: CASSQGTDGHYNEQFF.

The chain has TRBV7-2 and TRBJ2-1, with D perhaps matching TRBD1 (7 bases). The CDR3 sequence is 15 residues long. Germline V lookup: CDR1 SGHTA, CDR2 FQGNSA. Trimming removed 5 bases at V and 3 bases at J, with 14 bases between. CDR3 loop: CASSTRQGGYNEQFF. CDR3 nucleotide sequence: TGTGCCAGCAGCACCCGACAGGGAGGCTACAATGAGCAGTTCTTC.

This sequence joins TRBV7-2 and TRBJ2-7, with 9 positions matching TRBD2. The V gene end was trimmed by 1 base and the J gene end by 5 bases; junction bases not matched to a gene: 6. This CDR3 is 15 amino acids long. The germline V gene has CDR1 SGHTA and CDR2 FQGNSA. The CDR3, as DNA: TGTGCCAGCAGCTTAGTGCCTAGCGGGGTAGACGAGCAGTACTTC. Its translation: CASSLVPSGVDEQYF.

V is TRBV7-6 and J is TRBJ1-1; D gene ambiguous. Trimming removed 2 bases from V and 1 base from J, with 5 bases in between. CDR3 length: 13 residues. Germline CDR1 SGHVS, CDR2 FNYEAQ. This CDR3 reads CASSLSENTEAFF. DNA for the CDR3: TGTGCCAGCAGCTTATCGGAGAACACTGAAGCTTTCTTT.

The chain employs TRBV28 and TRBJ1-3, with 8 bases lining up with TRBD1. CDR1 is MDHEN and CDR2 is SYDVKM in the germline V gene. V lost 6 bases, J lost 4 bases, and 11 bases stayed unmatched. This CDR3 has 16 amino acids. The CDR3 nucleotides read TGTGCCAGCAGATATTCCCAGGGGGCGCGAGGAAACACCATATATTTT. As protein: CASRYSQGARGNTIYF. Full variable domain (missing parts from reference TRBV28 and TRBJ1-3): DVKVTQSSRYLVKRTGEKVFLECVQDMDHENMFWYRQDPGLGLRLIYFSYDVKMKEKGDIPEGYSVSREKKERFSLILESASTNQTSMYLCASRYSQGARGNTIYFGEGSWLTVV.

This clone has just a few counts. The genes are TRBV5-5 and TRBJ1-6; maybe TRBD1 (5 bases). Trimming left V 4 bases short and J 6 bases short, with 20 bases between. Germline assignment: CDR1 SGHKS and CDR2 YYEKEE (reference sequence). This CDR3 has 17 residues. The CDR3 reads CASSVIWGKGGNSPLHF. The DNA of the CDR3 is TGTGCCAGCAGCGTGATCTGGGGGAAAGGAGGTAATTCACCCCTCCACTTT. Drawing the rest from reference TRBV5-5 and TRBJ1-6, the complete variable domain is DAGVTQSPTHLIKTRGQQVTLRCSPISGHKSVSWYQQVLGQGPQFIFQYYEKEERGRGNFPDRFSARQFPNYSSELNVNALLLGDSALYLCASSVIWGKGGNSPLHFGNGTRLTVT.

V usage is TRBV18 and J usage is TRBJ2-4; the D gene could be TRBD1 or TRBD2 (6 bases each). V lost 2 bases, J lost 0 bases, and 14 bases lay in between. The CDR3 runs 17 residues. From germline, CDR1 is KGHSH and CDR2 LQKENI. CDR3 amino acids: CASSPMRGRLAKNIQYF. The CDR3 DNA reads as TGTGCCAGCTCACCAATGAGGGGGAGGCTAGCCAAAAACATTCAGTACTTC.

The rearrangement joins TRBV19 to TRBJ2-7; 8 positions match TRBD1. Germline CDR1 is LNHDA and CDR2 is SQIVND (reference sequence). V shed 4 bases and J 3 bases; nucleotides not matched to a gene: 23. This CDR3 comprises 20 residues. The CDR3 bases are TGTGCCAGTAGTACCACACGGAGCCACGGATACGGACAGGGTTTCTACGAGCAGTACTTC. It encodes CASSTTRSHGYGQGFYEQYF.